This TCR beta chain was identified in a study of blood T cells in healthy people across ages. Unmatched junction bases numbered 12, after V lost 1 base and J lost 5 bases. The CDR3 has 17 amino acids. The V gene's germline CDR1 is KGHSH and CDR2 LQKENI. A second PCR, run for about 6 to 12 cycles, used a sample-barcoded 5' primer plus a J-beta primer mix. Each CDR3 protein gets one entry after TCRdb re-called the 5' RACE reads with MiXCR. The sample yields around 820,000 distinct CDR3 sequences, 25% seen once. The same sample was also used in a study of T cells of mothers and their children.

Sequenced sample: blood. The chain uses TRBV18 and TRBJ2-7, with 9 bases matching TRBD2. The clonotype originates from a boy younger than 18 in good health. The CDR3 nucleotides read TGTGCCAGCTCACCACTCGCCTCGGCGGGAGGGCCGGACGAGCAGTACTTC. Protein sequence: CASSPLASAGGPDEQYF.